This T cell receptor (beta chain) is from a study of shared clonotypes between healthy human individuals (dated by TCRdb to about 2020). Background on the whole study: A couple of women and a few men aged 18 to 49 years were included in the cohort. For each donor, CD4 naive and CD4 memory were each given three plates, CD8 naive was given two plates, and CD8 memory was given one plate. To estimate repertoire size and how much clonotype sharing occurs between individuals, the study deeply sequenced the blood TCR repertoires of five healthy adults. To increase sequencing depth and limit assay-specific biases, TCR repertoire library preparation and sequencing were carried out by different laboratories using diverse techniques. Each donor's leukapheresis produced roughly between roughly 0.9 and 8.9 billion PBMCs. What the research found in general, with its limitations: Incomplete sequencing was indicated by rarefaction of sorted-subset datasets, despite the large sequencing depth. When a handful of donors were compared, the shared fraction of clonotypes was around 4.6% for naive CD4, 3% to 4% for naive CD8, 2.3% for memory CD4, and roughly 0.4% for memory CD8. Pairwise subsampling indicated that sequencing depth was expected to affect the degree of clonotype sharing among donors. Sampling was limited to blood, and TCR repertoires in tissue likely differ from TCR repertoires in blood. The genetic and exposure-history diversity represented was limited by the small number of donors. Compared with non-shared clonotypes, the clonotypes found in all four sorted-subset donors had higher generation probabilities. Estimated clonotype richness was generally larger for naive than for memory subsets.

TCR CDR3 regions were amplified from genomic DNA by multiplex PCR using the deep immunoSEQ assay. Extracted genomic DNA from each cell subset was spread evenly across all wells of several immunoSEQ 96-well plates, with each plate serving as a replicate. For sorted subsets, each replicate PCR was loaded with approximately 200 ng genomic DNA, equivalent to about 30,000 T cell genomes. The purified libraries were quantified using a Qubit 3.0 fluorometer, sized with a Bioanalyzer 2100, and then quantified again using the KAPA Library Quantification kit. A separate single-read 150-cycle Illumina NextSeq 550 flow cell was used to sequence each immunoSEQ 96-well plate. Per the source publication's procedure: Because the immunoSEQ output included only junctional sequences and no quality scores, the filtering could not be the same as the filtering used for full-length reads. To assign V/J genes and CDR3, sequences were annotated using PyIR, a Python wrapper for IgBLAST v1.9, with IMGT germline references. Reads were removed for weak V/J assignments (E-value above 1e-6), missing CDR3, stop codons, out-of-frame junctions, or ambiguous translated residues. V3J clonotypes were defined as sequences sharing the same inferred V gene, J gene, and CDR3 amino acid sequence. The percentage overlap between two repertoires was calculated by dividing the number of shared unique clonotypes by the size of the smaller repertoire. Repertoire richness was assessed with RTK rarefaction, the Chao1 estimator, and Recon v2.1 estimates of unobserved clonotypes. Generation probabilities for all TCRbeta clonotypes obtained by the gDNA method from several donors were computed using OLGA. The table comes from immuneACCESS by way of TCRdb, which keeps in-frame sequences with V and J called. Part of the clones is missing from these tables; in studies checked, under half for an unresolved V gene and the rest for unknown reasons. The DNA was the basis for D and trimming; V, J and clone size are from that table. For this sample the table gives 150,000 to 200,000 clones, of which 90% to 95% were detected only once. More than 0.065% of the sample goes to the ten largest clones.

Healthy HIV-negative adults with no recently reported acute infections or vaccinations were included as donors. Only Caucasian adults living in Nashville, Tennessee, USA were represented among the donors. Magnetic negative selection was used to enrich CD4+ T cells, after which naive cells were positively selected on CD45RA and the negative fraction became the memory subset. Blood was collected by leukapheresis, and PBMCs were isolated by Ficoll-Histopaque density gradient centrifugation and then cryopreserved in liquid nitrogen vapor phase. Purity and quantity of every magnetically sorted T cell population were checked by analytical flow cytometry. Each sorted fraction had its genomic DNA isolated and then quantified by UV absorbance on a Nanodrop 2000c. Regarding this clone: The clone's antigen remains unknown. Base-call qualities are not available, and no considerably larger clone is one nucleotide away.

V and J are trimmed by 2 bases and 7 bases, and the gene matches miss 6 bases of the junction. From the germline V gene, CDR1 is MGHDK and CDR2 is SYGVNS. Inclusive of the bounding cysteine and phenylalanine, the CDR3 is 14 residues long. The CDR3 DNA has 42 bases and is translated from base 1. Sequences were obtained from naive CD4+ T cells sorted from blood. The label giving this sample's cell subset or site can be read as: CD45RA+ positively selected. The chain is encoded by TRBV25-1 joined to TRBJ1-2; 8 bases in the middle match TRBD1. This TCR was sampled from a woman aged 25 to 45 in good health. Here the CDR3 is given as CASSEVRQGSGYTF. The DNA is as follows: TGTGCCAGCAGTGAAGTAAGACAGGGGTCTGGCTACACCTTC.